This entry describes one TCR beta chain. This clonotype was detected only a few times. This clone's antigen is unknown. Within one base of it there is no much larger clone, and no base qualities were kept. The TCR beta CDR3 regions were amplified from RNA transcripts. The first round of RT-PCR for the TCR CDR3 was performed with the HTBI primer set and the Qiagen OneStep RT-PCR kit. Libraries were constructed in a second round of multiplex PCR, after which size selection and purification were performed. Paired-end sequencing of the libraries was performed with 100 bp reads on an Illumina HiSeq2000. The authors processed their data as follows. SOAPnuke was used to process the raw data, throwing out any read that contained adapters or uncalled bases, had a mean Phred below 15, or lacked an exact constant-primer or identifier match. High-quality paired reads were merged with COPE v1.2.5, and unique nucleotide sequences were defined as clonotypes. MiTCR v1.1 was used to align clonotypes to the IMGT TRBV, TRBD and TRBJ reference segments. Analysis was restricted to V-J combinations with a frequency above 0.0001, which covered roughly 99% of repertoires. A TCS score was defined as the ratio between F50 (clonal expansion) and ExV (chaos), using BLOSUM62-based TCRdist between CDR3 peptides within each V-J. Welch's t-statistics and random forest reduced some 510 V-J features to under 15, which were used in a naive Bayes classifier (R e1071). The Morisita-Horn index was used to measure how similar the thyroid and blood repertoires were. In-frame beta chains were kept once TCRdb had trimmed the public reads at Q25 with fastp and called clones with MiXCR. Rows with one shared CDR3 protein collapse into an entry with the most common genes and DNA. TCRdb, rather than the study authors, made the V and J calls. For this sample the table gives 480,000 or so distinct CDR3 sequences, of which around 50% were detected only once. The ten biggest clones cover around 47% of the sample.

The data originate from a study of T cells in Graves' hyperthyroidism and ophthalmopathy (dated by TCRdb to between 2019 and 2020). In the study overall: A discovery cohort of fewer than 110 patients, about 44 with Graves' ophthalmopathy and over 55 with stable Graves' hyperthyroidism, was used to find distinguishing TCR V-J signatures. Whether ophthalmopathy could be predicted prospectively was tested in an independent validation cohort made up of about 20 hyperthyroidism patients plus 17 patients who later progressed to ophthalmopathy. The 100 or so discovery patients were randomly split 7:3 into training and test sets. In about 6 Graves' hyperthyroidism patients, the study also compared T-cell repertoires from thyroid tissue with T-cell repertoires from blood. After blood sampling, hyperthyroidism patients were treated with methimazole at a starting dose of 30 mg daily, and ophthalmopathy patients were treated with high-dose intravenous methylprednisolone. The paper reports TCR Vbeta CDR3 sequencing of fewer than 150 peripheral blood samples: around 41 ophthalmopathy, about 75 hyperthyroidism and approximately 17 progressor patients.

What the study reported, not specific to this receptor: Sample size was not statistically predetermined, and investigators were not blinded to group allocation. In validation, the model predicted progression to ophthalmopathy a median of approximately 6.3 months before onset, with roughly 71% sensitivity and almost 75% specificity. Most expanded thyroid clonotypes (frequency above 0.001) were also detected in blood, suggesting blood repertoires may reflect thyroid immune responses. In cross-validation, a model built on a 13 V-J signature told ophthalmopathy apart from stable hyperthyroidism with approximately 90% sensitivity and approximately 84% specificity, and in testing the same model reached 80%/75%.

The study excluded patients with uncontrolled infections, other autoimmune diseases, pregnancy or lactation. Diagnoses were based on clinical symptoms, serum thyroxine and TRAb, thyroid ultrasound and orbital computed tomography. Total RNA was extracted with Trizol reagent, and quality was checked on an Agilent 2100 Bioanalyzer. In the germline V gene (reference sequence), CDR1 corresponds to LNHDA and CDR2 to SQIVND. Including cysteine and phenylalanine, the CDR3 has 13 amino acids. Here the CDR3 DNA is all that survives: 39 bases in frame from base 1. V lost 1 base and J lost 8 bases; the stretch between them is 11 bases long.

The rearranged segments are TRBV19 and TRBJ1-1; matching of 5 bases hints at TRBD1 as the D gene. The TCR was taken from an adult woman with Graves' disease, either hyperthyroidism or ophthalmopathy (not recorded which). Sequenced input: peripheral blood or thyroid tissue (not recorded which). The CDR3 here reads CASSIGSGPEAFF. The bases read TGTGCCAGTAGTATAGGTTCAGGGCCAGAAGCTTTCTTT.